The next 8 T cell receptor beta chains were all read from a single sample in a study of type 1 and type 2 diabetes patients. Genomic DNA was the PCR template. A primer set of 30 forward and 13 reverse primers amplified the CDR3. Using its own MiXCR run on the multiplex PCR reads, TCRdb lists one record per CDR3 protein. The sample includes fewer than 350,000 distinct CDR3 sequences, roughly 50% of them seen just once. Input material: peripheral blood mononuclear cells (PBMCs). The receptor source for this set is a man between 18 and 35 years old with type 2 diabetes.

In the case of this clonotype: Relative to the germline gene, one junction end is altered; a read error may explain this. This rearrangement joins TRBV29-1 to TRBJ1-1; 8 bases map to TRBD1. The CDR3 spans 14 residues. Looked up from germline, CDR1 is SQVTM and CDR2 is ANQGSEA. This CDR3 reads CSVAGGALRTGAFF. The CDR3 nucleotides are TGCAGCGTGGCAGGGGGCGCGCTGAGAACTGGAGCTTTCTTT.

Turning to this clonotype: At one end the junction does not follow the germline gene, possibly because of a read error. The chain is built from TRBV7-2 and TRBJ2-3; D gene unclear. From germline, CDR1 is SGHTA and CDR2 FQGNSA. This CDR3 has 15 amino acids. The CDR3 reads CASSFSTHSTDTRYF. CDR3 coding DNA: TGTGCCAGCAGCTTCTCGACCCATAGCACAGATACGCGGTATTTT.

This clonotype has at least ten counts. This sequence joins TRBV2 and TRBJ2-1, with D maybe TRBD1 (6 bases). The germline gives CDR1 SNHLY, CDR2 FYNNEI. CDR3 length equals 12 residues. The V end was cut by 4 bases, the J end by 8 bases, with 9 bases between. CDR3 sequence reads: CASSVQGYEQFF. In DNA, the CDR3 is TGTGCCAGCAGTGTACAGGGATATGAGCAGTTCTTC.

The chain uses TRBV27 and TRBJ1-4; D is unresolved. This CDR3 region has 11 residues. The V end was cut by 7 bases, the J end by 12 bases, with 12 bases between. In germline, CDR1 is MNHEY, CDR2 SMNVEV (reference sequence). This CDR3 is CASKGLGELFF. The CDR3 DNA follows: TGTGCCAGCAAGGGCCTTGGTGAACTGTTTTTT.

There are many counts of this clonotype. The chain employs TRBV6-1 and TRBJ1-6; possibly TRBD1 for D (5 bases). Trimming removed 7 bases from V and 7 bases from J, with 14 bases in between. Per germline, CDR1 MNHNS and CDR2 SASEGT. This CDR3 comprises 14 residues. The CDR3 coding sequence is TGTGCCAGCACCGGGACTGTCGAAAATTCACCCCTCCACTTT. Translation: CASTGTVENSPLHF.

The genes are TRBV19 and TRBJ2-5; D gene uncertain. The CDR3 runs to 14 residues. V dropped 1 base and J dropped 4 bases, with 10 bases sitting between them. Germline V gene data show CDR1 as LNHDA and CDR2 as SQIVND (reference sequence). The CDR3: CASSIAPRGETQYF. The CDR3 DNA follows: TGTGCCAGTAGTATAGCCCCCCGAGGAGAGACCCAGTACTTC. The full variable domain, rest sourced from reference TRBV19 and TRBJ2-5, is DGGITQSPKYLFRKEGQNVTLSCEQNLNHDAMYWYRQDPGQGLRLIYYSQIVNDFQKGDIAEGYSVSREKKESFPLTVTSAQKNPTAFYLCASSIAPRGETQYFGPGTRLLVL.

V usage is TRBV7-2 and J usage is TRBJ1-2; possible D gene TRBD1, 6 bases. Between the trimmed V and J ends, which lost 5 bases and 0 bases, there was a span of 16 bases. This CDR3 spans 16 amino acids. Looked up from germline, CDR1 is SGHTA and CDR2 is FQGNSA. The CDR3, as DNA: TGTGCCAGCAGCAGGGGGAGATCAGAAGCTAACTATGGCTACACCTTC. As protein: CASSRGRSEANYGYTF.

The CDR3 DNA sequence: TGTGCCAGCAGTTCCATCACTGATGGCTACACCTTC. Protein product: CASSSITDGYTF. J is TRBJ1-2 and V is TRBV12-5; no reliable D call. The CDR3 is made up of 12 amino acids. Germline V gene lookup returns CDR1 LGHNT and CDR2 FRNRAP.